A selection of T cell receptor beta chains follows, all from one sample in a study of blood T cell repertoires in COVID-19. Only in-frame clones appear in the TCRdb table, and some are missing; sequencing was by immunoSEQ multiplex PCR. The sample carries some 300,000 clones, 88% recorded once. The sequencing sample was made of peripheral blood. The receptors were gathered from a woman in her twenties or thirties who had recovered from COVID-19. Both conserved end residues are part of each CDR3. The D gene is left open where the match is weak. Rows may omit the clone size; those that give it use once, few, many or a size class.

j_call d_call clone_size v_call cdr3_nt cdr3_aa
TRBJ1-2 NA NA TRBV5-1 TGCGCCAGCAGCTTGGAGACTGCAAACTATGGCTACACCTTC CASSLETANYGYTF
TRBJ1-2 NA NA TRBV7-2 TGTGCCAGCAGCTTAGCGGGCGGGAACTATGGCTACACCTTC CASSLAGGNYGYTF
TRBJ2-1 TRBD2 NA TRBV7-2 TGTGCCAGCAGCCCTTCCCTAGCGGGAAGGTACAATGAGCAGTTCTTC CASSPSLAGRYNEQFF
TRBJ1-3 NA NA TRBV7-9 TGTGCCAGCAGCCACAGGGCGAGTGCTGGAAACACCATATATTTT CASSHRASAGNTIYF
TRBJ1-2 NA NA TRBV11-2 TGTGCCAGCAGCTCTCTTCAGGGAAGCCAAAATGGTTATGGCTACACCTTC CASSSLQGSQNGYGYTF
TRBJ2-1 TRBD2 NA TRBV19 TGTGCCAGTAGTTTCGGGACTAGCGGGGGGGCCTCTCGTGAGCAGTTCTTC CASSFGTSGGASREQFF
TRBJ2-3 TRBD1 NA TRBV3-1/TRBV3-2 TGTGCCAGCAGCCAAGGGACAGGAAGGTTAGGAGATACGCAGTATTTT CASSQGTGRLGDTQYF
TRBJ1-5 NA NA TRBV19 TGTGCCACACGAGGCGTGGCGTCCAATCAGCCCCAGCATTTT CATRGVASNQPQHF
TRBJ1-3 NA NA TRBV4-1 TGCGCCAGCAGCCAAGATCCCCCAGCGTCTGGAAACACCATATATTTT CASSQDPPASGNTIYF
TRBJ2-7 NA NA TRBV28 TGTGCCAGCAGTTCCAGGGTGTACGAGCAGTACTTC CASSSRVYEQYF
TRBJ1-3 NA few TRBV7-2 TGTGCCAGCAGCCCAGGGCCCGGAAACACCATATATTTT CASSPGPGNTIYF
TRBJ1-2 NA NA TRBV2 TGTGCCAGCATTAGGACCCCAGGGAACTATGGCTACACCTTC CASIRTPGNYGYTF
TRBJ2-4 NA NA TRBV5-1 TGCGCCAGCAGCTTGGTCACCCGGGACATTCAGTACTTC CASSLVTRDIQYF
TRBJ2-1 TRBD2 few TRBV4-2 TGTGCCAGCAGCCAAGATGGGGCTAGCGGGTCCTACAATGAGCAGTTCTTC CASSQDGASGSYNEQFF
TRBJ1-2 TRBD1 NA TRBV9 TGTGCCAGCAGCGTTTCCAACAGGGGGTGGGATGGCTACACCTTC CASSVSNRGWDGYTF
TRBJ2-3 TRBD2 once TRBV7-2 TGTGCCAGCAGCTTAGTGGCGGGGGGGATCCGAGATACGCAGTATTTT CASSLVAGGIRDTQYF
TRBJ2-3 NA once TRBV6-4 TGTGCCAGCAGAGCGACTAGTTTCACAGATACGCAGTATTTT CASRATSFTDTQYF
TRBJ2-4 TRBD1 NA TRBV3-1/TRBV3-2 TGTGCCAGCAGCCGCAACAGGGGGAACATTCAGTACTTC CASSRNRGNIQYF
TRBJ1-1 TRBD1 NA TRBV6-6 TGTGCCAGCAGCCTGGACAGGAGTACTGAAGCTTTCTTT CASSLDRSTEAFF
TRBJ2-6 NA NA TRBV9 TGTGCCAGCAGCACTCCCGGGCCAACTCATCACCGGGGTACTGGGGCCAACGTCCTGACTTTC CASSTPGPTHHRGTGANVLTF
TRBJ2-1 TRBD2 NA TRBV6-2/TRBV6-3 TGTGCCAGCAGTTACTCAGGCGGGGGTTCTGTCTCCTACAATGAGCAGTTCTTC CASSYSGGGSVSYNEQFF
TRBJ1-2 NA NA TRBV5-4 TGTGCCAGCAGCCCGATCCTGACAGACTATGGCTACACCTTC CASSPILTDYGYTF